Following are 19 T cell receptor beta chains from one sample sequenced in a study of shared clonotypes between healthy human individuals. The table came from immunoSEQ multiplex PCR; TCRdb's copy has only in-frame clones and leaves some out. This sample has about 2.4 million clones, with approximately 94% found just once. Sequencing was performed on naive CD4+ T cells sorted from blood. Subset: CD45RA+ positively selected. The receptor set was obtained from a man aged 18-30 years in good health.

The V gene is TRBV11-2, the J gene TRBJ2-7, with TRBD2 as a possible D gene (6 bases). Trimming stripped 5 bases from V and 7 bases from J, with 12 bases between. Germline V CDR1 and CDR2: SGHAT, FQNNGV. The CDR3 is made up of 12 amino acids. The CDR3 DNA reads TGTGCCAGCAGCCCCTGGGGGAGGGAGCAGTACTTC. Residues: CASSPWGREQYF. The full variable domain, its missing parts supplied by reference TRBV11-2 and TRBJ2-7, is EAGVAQSPRYKIIEKRQSVAFWCNPISGHATLYWYQQILGQGPKLLIQFQNNGVVDDSQLPKDRFSAERLKGVDSTLKIQPAKLEDSAVYLCASSPWGREQYFGPGTRLTVT.

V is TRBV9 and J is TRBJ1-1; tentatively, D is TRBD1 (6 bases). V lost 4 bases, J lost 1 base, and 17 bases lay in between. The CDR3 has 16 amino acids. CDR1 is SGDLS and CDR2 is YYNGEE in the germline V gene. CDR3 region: CASSKTAGAGNTEAFF. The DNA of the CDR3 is TGTGCCAGCAGCAAGACCGCAGGGGCGGGGAACACTGAAGCTTTCTTT.

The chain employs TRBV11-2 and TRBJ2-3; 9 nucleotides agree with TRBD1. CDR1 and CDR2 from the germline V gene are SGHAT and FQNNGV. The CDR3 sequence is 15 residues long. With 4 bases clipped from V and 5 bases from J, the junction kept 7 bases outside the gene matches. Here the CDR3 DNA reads TGTGCCAGCAGCTCCAACAGGGGGCGGGGAGATACGCAGTATTTT. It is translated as CASSSNRGRGDTQYF.

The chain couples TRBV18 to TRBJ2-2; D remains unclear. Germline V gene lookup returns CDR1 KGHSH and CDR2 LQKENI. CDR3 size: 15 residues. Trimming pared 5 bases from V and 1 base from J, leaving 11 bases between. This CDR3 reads CASSAGHLNTGELFF. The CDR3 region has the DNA TGTGCCAGCTCAGCCGGGCACCTGAACACCGGGGAGCTGTTTTTT. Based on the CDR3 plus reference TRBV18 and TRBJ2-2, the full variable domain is NAGVMQNPRHLVRRRGQEARLRCSPMKGHSHVYWYRQLPEEGLKFMVYLQKENIIDESGMPKERFSAEFPKEGPSILRIQQVVRGDSAAYFCASSAGHLNTGELFFGEGSRLTVL.

The CDR3 spells CASSYWEASNQPQHF. The CDR3, as DNA: TGTGCCAGCAGTTACTGGGAGGCTAGCAATCAGCCCCAGCATTTT. The chain combines TRBV6-6 with TRBJ1-5; D is ambiguous. V dropped 1 base and J dropped 0 bases, with 7 bases sitting between them. The germline CDR1 and CDR2 sequences are MNHNY and SVGAGI (reference sequence). The CDR3 consists of 15 residues.

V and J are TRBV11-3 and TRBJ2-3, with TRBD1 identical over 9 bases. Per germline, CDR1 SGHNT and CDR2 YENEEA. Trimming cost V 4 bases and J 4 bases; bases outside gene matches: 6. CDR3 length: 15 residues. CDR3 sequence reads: CASSSDRGQADTQYF. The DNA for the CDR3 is TGTGCCAGCAGCTCGGACAGGGGACAGGCAGATACGCAGTATTTT.

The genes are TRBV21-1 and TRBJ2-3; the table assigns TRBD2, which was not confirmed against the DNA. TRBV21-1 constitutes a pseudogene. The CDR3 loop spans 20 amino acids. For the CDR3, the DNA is TGTGCCAGCAGCACGTGGGGGGGGTCGAGAACGCAGCTGGGCACAGATACGCAGTATTTT. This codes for CASSTWGGSRTQLGTDTQYF.

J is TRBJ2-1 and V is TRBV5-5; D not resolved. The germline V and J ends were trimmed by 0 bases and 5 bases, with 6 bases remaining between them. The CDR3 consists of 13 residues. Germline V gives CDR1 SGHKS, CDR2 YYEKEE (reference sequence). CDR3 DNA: TGTGCCAGCAGCTTGGCCCCTCACAATGAGCAGTTCTTC. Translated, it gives CASSLAPHNEQFF.

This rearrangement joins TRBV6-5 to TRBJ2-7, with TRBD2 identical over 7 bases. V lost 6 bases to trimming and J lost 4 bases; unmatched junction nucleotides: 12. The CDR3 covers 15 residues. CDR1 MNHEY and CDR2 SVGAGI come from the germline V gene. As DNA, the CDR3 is TGTGCCAGCAGAACCCCCGGGAGGCCCCCTTACGAGCAGTACTTC. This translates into CASRTPGRPPYEQYF.

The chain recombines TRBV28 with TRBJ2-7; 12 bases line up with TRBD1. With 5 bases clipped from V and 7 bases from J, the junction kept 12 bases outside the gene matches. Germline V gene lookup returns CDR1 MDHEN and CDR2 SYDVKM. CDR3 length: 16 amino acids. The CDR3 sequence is CASSPSMGQGAEEQYF. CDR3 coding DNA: TGTGCCAGCAGTCCCTCCATGGGACAGGGGGCGGAAGAGCAGTACTTC.

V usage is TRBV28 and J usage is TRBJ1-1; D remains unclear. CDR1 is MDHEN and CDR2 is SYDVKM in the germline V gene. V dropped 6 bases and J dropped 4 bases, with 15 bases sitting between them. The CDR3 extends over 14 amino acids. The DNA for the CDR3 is TGTGCCAGCAGCCCCAATCGGGAGTCCACTGAAGCTTTCTTT. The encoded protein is CASSPNRESTEAFF. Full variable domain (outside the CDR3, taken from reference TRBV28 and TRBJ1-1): DVKVTQSSRYLVKRTGEKVFLECVQDMDHENMFWYRQDPGLGLRLIYFSYDVKMKEKGDIPEGYSVSREKKERFSLILESASTNQTSMYLCASSPNRESTEAFFGQGTRLTVV.

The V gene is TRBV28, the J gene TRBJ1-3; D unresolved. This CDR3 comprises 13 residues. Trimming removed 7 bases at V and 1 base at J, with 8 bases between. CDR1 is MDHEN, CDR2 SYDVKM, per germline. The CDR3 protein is CASTLGSGNTIYF. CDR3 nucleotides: TGTGCCAGCACCCTAGGATCTGGAAACACCATATATTTT.

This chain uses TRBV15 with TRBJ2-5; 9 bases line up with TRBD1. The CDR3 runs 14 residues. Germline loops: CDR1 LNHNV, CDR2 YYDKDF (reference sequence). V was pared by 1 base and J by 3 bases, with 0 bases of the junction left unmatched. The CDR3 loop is CATSRGDREETQYF. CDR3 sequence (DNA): TGTGCCACCAGCAGAGGGGACAGGGAAGAGACCCAGTACTTC.

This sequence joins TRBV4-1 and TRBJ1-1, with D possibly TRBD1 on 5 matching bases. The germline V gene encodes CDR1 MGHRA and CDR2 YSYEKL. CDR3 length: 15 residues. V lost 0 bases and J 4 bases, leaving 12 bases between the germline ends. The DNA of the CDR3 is TGCGCCAGCAGCCAAGAGGGGCGCGGGATCACTGAAGCTTTCTTT. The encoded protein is CASSQEGRGITEAFF.

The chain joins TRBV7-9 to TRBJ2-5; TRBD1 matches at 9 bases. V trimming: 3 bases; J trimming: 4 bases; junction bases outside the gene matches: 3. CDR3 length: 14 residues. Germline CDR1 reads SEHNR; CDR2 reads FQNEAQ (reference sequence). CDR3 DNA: TGTGCCAGCAGCTTTTCGGACAGGGGAGAGACCCAGTACTTC. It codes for CASSFSDRGETQYF. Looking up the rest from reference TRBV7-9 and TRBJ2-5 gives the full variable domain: DTGVSQNPRHKITKRGQNVTFRCDPISEHNRLYWYRQTLGQGPEFLTYFQNEAQLEKSRLLSDRFSAERPKGSFSTLEIQRTEQGDSAMYLCASSFSDRGETQYFGPGTRLLVL.

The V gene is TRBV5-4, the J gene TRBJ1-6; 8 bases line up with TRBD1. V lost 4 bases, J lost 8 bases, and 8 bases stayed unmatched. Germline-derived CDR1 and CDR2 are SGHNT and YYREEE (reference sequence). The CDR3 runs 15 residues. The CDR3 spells CASSPYGQGDSPLHF. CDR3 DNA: TGTGCCAGCAGCCCGTACGGACAGGGCGATTCACCCCTCCACTTT. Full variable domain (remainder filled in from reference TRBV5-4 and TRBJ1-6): ETGVTQSPTHLIKTRGQQVTLRCSSQSGHNTVSWYQQALGQGPQFIFQYYREEENGRGNFPPRFSGLQFPNYSSELNVNALELDDSALYLCASSPYGQGDSPLHFGNGTRLTVT.

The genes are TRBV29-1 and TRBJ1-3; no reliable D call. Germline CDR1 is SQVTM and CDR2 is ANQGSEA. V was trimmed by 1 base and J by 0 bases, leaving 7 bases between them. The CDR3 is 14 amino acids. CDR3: CSVEGRSSGNTIYF. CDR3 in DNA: TGCAGCGTTGAAGGCAGGAGCTCTGGAAACACCATATATTTT.

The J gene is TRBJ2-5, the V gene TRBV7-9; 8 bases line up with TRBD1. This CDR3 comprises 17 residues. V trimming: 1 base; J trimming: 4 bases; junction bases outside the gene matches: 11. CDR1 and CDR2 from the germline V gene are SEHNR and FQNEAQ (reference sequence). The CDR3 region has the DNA TGTGCCAGCAGCTTAGGGGCAGGGGGCTGGTGGAGAGAGACCCAGTACTTC. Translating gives CASSLGAGGWWRETQYF.

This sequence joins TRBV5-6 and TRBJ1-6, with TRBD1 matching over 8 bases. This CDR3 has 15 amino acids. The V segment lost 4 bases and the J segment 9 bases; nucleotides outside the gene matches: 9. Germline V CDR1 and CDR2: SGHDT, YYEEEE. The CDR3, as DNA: TGTGCCAGCAGCCAGCGAACAGGGGGTACTTCACCCCTCCACTTT. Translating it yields CASSQRTGGTSPLHF. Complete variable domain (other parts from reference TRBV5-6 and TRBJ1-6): DAGVTQSPTHLIKTRGQQVTLRCSPKSGHDTVSWYQQALGQGPQFIFQYYEEEERQRGNFPDRFSGHQFPNYSSELNVNALLLGDSALYLCASSQRTGGTSPLHFGNGTRLTVT.